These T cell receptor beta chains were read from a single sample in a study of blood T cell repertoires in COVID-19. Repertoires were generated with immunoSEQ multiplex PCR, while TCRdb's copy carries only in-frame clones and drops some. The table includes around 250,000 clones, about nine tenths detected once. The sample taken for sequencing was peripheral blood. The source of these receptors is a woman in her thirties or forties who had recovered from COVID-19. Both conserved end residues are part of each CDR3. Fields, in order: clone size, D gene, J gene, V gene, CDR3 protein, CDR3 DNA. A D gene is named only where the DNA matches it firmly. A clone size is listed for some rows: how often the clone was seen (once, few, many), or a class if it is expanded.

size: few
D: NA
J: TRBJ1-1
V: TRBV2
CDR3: CASRAEDTEAFF
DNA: TGTGCCAGCAGGGCGGAGGATACTGAAGCTTTCTTT

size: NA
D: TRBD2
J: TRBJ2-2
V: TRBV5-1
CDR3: CASSRGENTGELFF
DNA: TGCGCCAGCAGCCGGGGGGAGAACACCGGGGAGCTGTTTTTT

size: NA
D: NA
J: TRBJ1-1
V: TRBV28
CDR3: CASSRGGTEAFF
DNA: TGTGCCAGCAGTCGAGGGGGCACTGAAGCTTTCTTT

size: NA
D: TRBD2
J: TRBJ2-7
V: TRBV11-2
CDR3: CASSFLTSGEPYEQYF
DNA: TGTGCCAGCAGCTTTCTGACTAGCGGAGAACCCTACGAGCAGTACTTC

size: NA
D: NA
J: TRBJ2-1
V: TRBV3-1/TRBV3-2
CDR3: CASSQGGGGHEQFF
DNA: TGTGCCAGCAGCCAAGGAGGGGGTGGACATGAGCAGTTCTTC

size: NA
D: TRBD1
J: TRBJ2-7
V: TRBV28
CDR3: CASTRDRSYEQYF
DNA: TGTGCCAGCACTCGGGACAGGAGCTACGAGCAGTACTTC

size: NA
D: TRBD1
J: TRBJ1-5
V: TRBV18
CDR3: CASSPWTGENQPQHF
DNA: TGTGCCAGCTCACCGTGGACAGGCGAAAATCAGCCCCAGCATTTT

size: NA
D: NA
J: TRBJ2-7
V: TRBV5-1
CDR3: CASSFDIQAYEQYF
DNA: TGCGCCAGCAGCTTCGACATCCAAGCCTACGAGCAGTACTTC

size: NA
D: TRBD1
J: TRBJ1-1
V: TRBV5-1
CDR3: CASSLLQGDTEAFF
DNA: TGCGCCAGCAGCTTGTTGCAGGGGGACACTGAAGCTTTCTTT

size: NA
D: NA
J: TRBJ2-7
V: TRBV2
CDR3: CASSKQGSSYEQYF
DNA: TGTGCCAGTTCAAAGCAGGGCAGCTCCTACGAGCAGTACTTC

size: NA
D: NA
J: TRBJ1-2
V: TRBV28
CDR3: CASTPASQDYGYTF
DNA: TGTGCCAGCACCCCTGCTAGCCAAGACTATGGCTACACCTTC

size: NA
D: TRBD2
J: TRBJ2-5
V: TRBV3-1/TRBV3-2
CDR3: CASSPGLVGETQYF
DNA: TGTGCCAGCAGCCCGGGACTAGTGGGGGAGACCCAGTACTTC

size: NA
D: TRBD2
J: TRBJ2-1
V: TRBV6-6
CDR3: CASSPGGTSGSPSNEQFF
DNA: TGTGCCAGCAGTCCCGGGGGGACTAGCGGTTCGCCCTCTAATGAGCAGTTCTTC

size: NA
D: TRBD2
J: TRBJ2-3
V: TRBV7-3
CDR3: CASMAAGGDTQYF
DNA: TGTGCCAGCATGGCGGCGGGAGGGGATACGCAGTATTTT

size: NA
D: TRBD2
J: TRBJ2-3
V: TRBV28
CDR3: CASSPPGGFLGTDTQYF
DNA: TGTGCCAGCAGCCCCCCGGGGGGGTTCCTCGGCACAGATACGCAGTATTTT

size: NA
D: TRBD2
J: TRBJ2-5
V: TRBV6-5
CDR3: CASTPLASGETQYF
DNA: TGTGCCAGCACCCCACTAGCGTCGGGGGAGACCCAGTACTTC

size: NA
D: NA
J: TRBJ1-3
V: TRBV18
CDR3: CASSLLFPDSGNTIYF
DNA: TGTGCCAGCTCACTACTATTCCCGGACTCTGGAAACACCATATATTTT

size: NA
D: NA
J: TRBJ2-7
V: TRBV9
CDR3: CASSGSQGEEEQYF
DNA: TGTGCCAGCAGCGGATCACAGGGCGAAGAGGAGCAGTACTTC

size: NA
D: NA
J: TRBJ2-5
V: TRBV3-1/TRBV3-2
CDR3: CASSQDRGGLSQETQYF
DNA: TGTGCCAGCAGCCAAGATAGGGGGGGACTAAGTCAAGAGACCCAGTACTTC

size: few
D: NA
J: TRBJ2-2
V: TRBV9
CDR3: CASSLDTGELFF
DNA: TGTGCCAGCAGCCTCGACACCGGGGAGCTGTTTTTT

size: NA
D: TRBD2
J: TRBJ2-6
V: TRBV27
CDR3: CASSLGGSGANVLTF
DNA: TGTGCCAGCTCCCTCGGGGGGTCTGGGGCCAACGTCCTGACTTTC

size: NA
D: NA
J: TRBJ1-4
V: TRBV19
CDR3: CASSIVQGSNEKLFF
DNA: TGTGCCAGTAGTATAGTACAGGGTTCTAATGAAAAACTGTTTTTT

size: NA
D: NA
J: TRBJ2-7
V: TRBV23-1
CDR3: CASSGTETYEQYF
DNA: TGCGCCAGTTCCGGGACTGAGACCTACGAGCAGTACTTC

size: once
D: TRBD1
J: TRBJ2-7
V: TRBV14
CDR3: CASSQAPGQGLKSYEQYF
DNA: TGTGCCAGCAGCCAAGCGCCGGGACAGGGGTTGAAATCCTACGAGCAGTACTTC

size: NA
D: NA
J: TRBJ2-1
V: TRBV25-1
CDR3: CAIGGTNEQFF
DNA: TGTGCCATTGGAGGGACCAATGAGCAGTTCTTC

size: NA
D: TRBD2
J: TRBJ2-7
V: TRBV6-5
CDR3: CASSYAGGSYEQYF
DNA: TGTGCCAGCAGTTACGCGGGAGGGTCCTACGAGCAGTACTTC

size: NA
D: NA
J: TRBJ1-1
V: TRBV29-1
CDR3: CSVEPRLNTEAFF
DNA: TGCAGCGTTGAACCCAGGTTGAACACTGAAGCTTTCTTT

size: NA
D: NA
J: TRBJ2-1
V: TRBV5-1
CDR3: CASSAPGLSGDEQFF
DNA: TGCGCCAGCAGCGCGCCCGGACTGTCTGGGGATGAGCAGTTCTTC

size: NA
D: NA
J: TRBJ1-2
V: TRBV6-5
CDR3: CASHHNYGYTF
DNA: TGTGCCAGCCATCATAACTATGGCTACACCTTC

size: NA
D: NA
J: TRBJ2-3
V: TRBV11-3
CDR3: CASSSGISTDTQYF
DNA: TGTGCCAGCAGCTCAGGGATAAGCACAGATACGCAGTATTTT

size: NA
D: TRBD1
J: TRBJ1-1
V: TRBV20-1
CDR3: CSADRGAEAFF
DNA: TGCAGTGCTGACAGGGGGGCTGAAGCTTTCTTT

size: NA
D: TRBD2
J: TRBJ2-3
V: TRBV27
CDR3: CASSQSMTSGRVELSTDTQYF
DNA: TGTGCCAGCAGTCAATCAATGACTAGCGGGAGGGTCGAACTCAGCACAGATACGCAGTATTTT

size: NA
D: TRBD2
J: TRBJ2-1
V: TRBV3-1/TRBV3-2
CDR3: CASSQGLAEYNEQFF
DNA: TGTGCCAGCAGCCAAGGACTAGCGGAATACAATGAGCAGTTCTTC

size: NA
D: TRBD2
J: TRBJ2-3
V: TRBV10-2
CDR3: CASSDSGRAPLDTQYF
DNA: TGCGCCAGCAGTGATAGCGGGAGGGCCCCTTTAGATACGCAGTATTTT

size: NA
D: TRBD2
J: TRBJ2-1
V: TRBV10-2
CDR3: CASREAGGVEQFF
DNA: TGCGCCAGCAGGGAAGCGGGGGGGGTTGAGCAGTTCTTC

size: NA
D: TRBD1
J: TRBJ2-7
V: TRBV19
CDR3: CASSIEVRGLGEQYF
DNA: TGTGCCAGTAGTATTGAGGTCAGGGGGCTAGGCGAGCAGTACTTC